This is a list of T cell receptor beta chains from one sample in a study of blood T cells in healthy people across ages. TCRdb used MiXCR to reprocess the 5' RACE reads, holding one entry per CDR3 protein. The table records fewer than 800,000 distinct CDR3 sequences, around 48% of them present only once. Sequencing was performed on blood. These receptor sequences come from a woman aged 60-70 years in good health. Both conserved end residues are part of each CDR3. The D gene is left open where the match is weak.

d_gene	v_gene	CDR3aa
NA	TRBV19	CASSTRRDWLTDTQYF
NA	TRBV6-6	CATTRGPGNTIYF
NA	TRBV12-3/TRBV12-4	CASSNPPGMQYF
NA	TRBV25-1	CASSEWAGSSYEQYF
TRBD2	TRBV7-2	CASSLDLAGGSYF
NA	TRBV2	CASSREDMNTEAFF
NA	TRBV15	CATSGVGDLVEQYF
TRBD1	TRBV4-3	CASSQGTGTGNSPLHF
NA	TRBV20-1	CRGHRSSYNEQFF
TRBD1	TRBV2	CASRSRGHSYEQYF
TRBD2	TRBV4-3	CASSQEPSGSPNEQFF
TRBD1	TRBV20-1	CSARDPATGQNTEAFF
TRBD2	TRBV4-2	CASSQVAAGGNTGELFF
NA	TRBV4-1	CASSHLGARGSGANVLTF
NA	TRBV20-1	CSATTGIQETQYF
NA	TRBV29-1	CSVTTVGFSETQYF
NA	TRBV11-3	CASSLGGKSTDTQYF
NA	TRBV20-1	CSARSIRMETQYF
TRBD2	TRBV20-1	CSSAGGADTQYF
TRBD2	TRBV7-2	CASSSGRRAGEYEQYF
NA	TRBV5-6	CASHPGRTDTQYF
NA	TRBV5-1	CASSEASGVSYGYTF
NA	TRBV7-2	CASSLPGLLNEKLFF
NA	TRBV3-1	CASSQDNHNEQFF
NA	TRBV30	CAWSGHSATQGEQYF
TRBD2	TRBV5-8	CASSVRGRAYEQYF
NA	TRBV28	CASSSSLGQSLYGYTF
NA	TRBV5-1	CASSLVGAAYEQYF
TRBD1	TRBV7-2	CASSFLGQSSYEQYF
TRBD2	TRBV11-2	CASSFQRERASGYNEQFF
NA	TRBV12-3/TRBV12-4	CASRDTLNQPQHF
NA	TRBV3-1	CASSRPRAHEQYF
TRBD2	TRBV28	CAGAGGPYTDTQYF
TRBD1	TRBV7-2	CASSLGDRGHEQYF
NA	TRBV4-1	CASSQGDSLAYEQYF
TRBD2	TRBV10-3	CAIRSASGRMHEQYF
NA	TRBV29-1	CSVEGRLLNTEAFF
NA	TRBV29-1	CSVEGTAYGYTF
NA	TRBV29-1	CSARRQNTEAFF
TRBD2	TRBV9	CASSVAASGYNEQFF
TRBD2	TRBV29-1	CSVVSWGGNEQFF
TRBD1	TRBV4-1	CASSQPRQGFTGELFF
NA	TRBV7-6	CASSSVMDSPLHF
NA	TRBV20-1	CSAVGGNVETQYF
NA	TRBV3-1	CAIGGGLYNEQFF